This T cell receptor beta chain was obtained from a study of response to subunit inactivated influenza vaccine. V lost 5 bases, J lost 5 bases, and 5 bases stayed unmatched. This CDR3 region has 15 residues. Per the germline V gene, CDR1 is SGHTA and CDR2 is FQGTGA. One entry per CDR3 protein results from TCRdb running MiXCR on the RT-PCR reads. The sample consists of about 500,000 distinct CDR3 sequences, roughly 13% of them appearing once. Study observations and caveats: With each seasonal influenza vaccination, the authors suggested, few new T cells are recruited.

This clonotype was seen a handful of times. Antigen unknown. Source: PBMCs from blood, taken roughly 48 days after vaccination. The J gene is TRBJ2-1, the V gene TRBV7-3, with 11 nucleotides matching TRBD2. The receptor was isolated from a man aged 45 to 65 who received an inactivated influenza vaccine. The CDR3 loop reads CASSPGGLADNEQFF. In DNA, the CDR3 is TGTGCCAGCAGCCCGGGGGGACTAGCGGACAATGAGCAGTTCTTC.